This entry concerns a single T cell receptor beta chain. This is likely a read error, given that the CDR3 carries no conserved phenylalanine or tryptophan at its end. This record belongs to a study of tumor-infiltrating lymphocytes in primary liver carcinoma. On the study more broadly: The tumors ranged from roughly 4 to 11 cm across and fell within stage T1-T3 N0M0. Productive TCRbeta read counts per sample ran from roughly 3.6 to 7.1 million and were similar across tissue types.

Trimming shortened V by 3 bases and J by 6 bases, and 11 bases separated the two germline ends. Per the germline V gene, CDR1 is SQVTM and CDR2 is ANQGSEA. This CDR3 is built from 12 residues. A constant-region primer served to make TCR beta cDNA from about 530 ng total RNA. ARM-PCR was slightly modified, and three nested multiplex PCR rounds with it gave rise to the TCR beta libraries. In the first two PCR rounds, TRBV1-TRBV30 forward primers were paired with a C-beta reverse primer, and each round lasted approximately 10 cycles. TCRdb independently ran MiXCR on the multiplex PCR reads; one entry per CDR3 protein. The sample has 90,000 to 150,000 distinct CDR3 sequences; nearly 70% are singletons. Starting material for RNA and DNA co-extraction consisted of about 20-30 mg of unsorted bulk tissue.

This chain links TRBV29-1 with TRBJ1-1; D call uncertain. The sample comprised tumor-adjacent normal liver tissue. This TCR derives from a woman aged 60-70 years with primary liver carcinoma and hepatitis B virus infection. CDR3 in DNA: TGCAGCGTTGAGGGTGGGAAGGCTGAAGCTTTCCTC. It translates to CSVEGGKAEAFL.